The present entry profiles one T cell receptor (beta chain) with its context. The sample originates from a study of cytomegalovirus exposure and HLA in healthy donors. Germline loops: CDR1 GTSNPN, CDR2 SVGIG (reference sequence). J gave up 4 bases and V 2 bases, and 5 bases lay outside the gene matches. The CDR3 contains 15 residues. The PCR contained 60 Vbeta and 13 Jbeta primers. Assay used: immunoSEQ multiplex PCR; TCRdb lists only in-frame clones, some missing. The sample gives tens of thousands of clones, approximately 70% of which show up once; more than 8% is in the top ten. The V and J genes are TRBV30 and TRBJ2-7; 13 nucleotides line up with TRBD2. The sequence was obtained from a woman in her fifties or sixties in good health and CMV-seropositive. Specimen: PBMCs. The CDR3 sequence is CAWSTSGLAGYEQYF. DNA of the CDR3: TGTGCCTGGAGTACCTCGGGACTAGCGGGATACGAGCAGTACTTC.